This T cell receptor (beta chain) comes out of a study of PD-L1 blockade in urothelial cancer. Study context: Atezolizumab therapy began for patients at some point between 2013 and 2015, dosed at 1,200 mg intravenously every 3 weeks. Blood was subjected to analysis at 3 weeks (second dose) and 6 weeks following treatment start. The median number of T cells present in blood samples was 140,000 to 150,000.

Each PCR reaction had synthetic TCR analog templates spiked into it. Repertoires were generated with immunoSEQ multiplex PCR, while TCRdb's copy carries only in-frame clones and drops some. This table holds roughly 40,000 clones, around four fifths found once. The V and J ends lost 4 bases and 3 bases, in that order; junction bases with no gene match: 6. The CDR3 sequence is 14 residues long. Germline V gives CDR1 SGHRS, CDR2 YFSETQ. The rearrangement uses TRBV5-1 and TRBJ2-5; TRBD1 agrees at 7 bases. Source: PBMCs, taken around atezolizumab (anti-PD-L1) treatment. The sequence came from a man in his fifties or sixties with urothelial cancer. Written as DNA, the CDR3 is TGCGCCAGCAGCCACGGACAGGTAGAAGAGACCCAGTACTTC. Translation gives CASSHGQVEETQYF.